These 10 T cell receptor beta chains were all obtained from the same sample, sequenced in a study of blood T cell repertoires in COVID-19. Only in-frame clones appear in the TCRdb table, and some are missing; sequencing was by immunoSEQ multiplex PCR. The data hold a few hundred thousand clones, with around 88% observed a single time. The sample comprised peripheral blood. These TCRs come from a man at least 80 years old with acute or convalescent COVID-19.

The chain joins TRBV10-3 to TRBJ2-1; 8 nucleotides agree with TRBD2. Germline CDR1 reads ENHRY; CDR2 reads SYGVKD. The CDR3 consists of 15 residues. Trimming at V came to 4 bases and at J to 0 bases, leaving 2 bases not matched to a gene. The CDR3, as DNA: TGTGCCATCAGTGGGAGCGGGGGCTCCTACAATGAGCAGTTCTTC. Translation gives CAISGSGGSYNEQFF.

The rearrangement joins TRBV7-2 to TRBJ1-1, with D possibly matching TRBD1 (5 bases). Trimming shortened V by 1 base and J by 4 bases, and 10 bases separated the two germline ends. The CDR3 is 14 residues long. Germline CDR1 reads SGHTA; CDR2 reads FQGNSA. The CDR3 here is CASSLDGGGTEAFF. CDR3 sequence (DNA): TGTGCCAGCAGCTTAGATGGGGGAGGCACTGAAGCTTTCTTT. Complete variable domain (other parts from reference TRBV7-2 and TRBJ1-1): GAGVSQSPSNKVTEKGKDVELRCDPISGHTALYWYRQSLGQGLEFLIYFQGNSAPDKSGLPSDRFSAERTGGSVSTLTIQRTQQEDSAVYLCASSLDGGGTEAFFGQGTRLTVV.

The chain couples TRBV4-2 to TRBJ2-1; 7 bases align to TRBD1. In germline, CDR1 is LGHNA, CDR2 YNFKEQ. The CDR3 length is 17 residues. The V and J ends lost 2 bases and 0 bases, in that order; junction bases with no gene match: 7. This CDR3 is CASSQNSDRSSYNEQFF. The CDR3 DNA is TGTGCCAGCAGCCAAAATTCGGACAGGAGCTCCTACAATGAGCAGTTCTTC.

This clone has just a few counts. The chain combines TRBV29-1 with TRBJ2-1; D call uncertain. The CDR3 is 13 amino acids. V lost 1 base to trimming and J lost 6 bases, with 10 bases between them. Per germline, CDR1 SQVTM and CDR2 ANQGSEA. The CDR3 bases are TGCAGCGTTGAAGTGGTAGCTACCAATGAGCAGTTCTTC. The encoded protein is CSVEVVATNEQFF.

CDR3 region: CASSPIAGSSGYGYTF. DNA of the CDR3: TGTGCCAGCTCCCCGATCGCCGGGAGCTCGGGCTATGGCTACACCTTC. The genes are TRBV18 and TRBJ1-2; D is uncertain. This CDR3 has 16 amino acids. The V gene lost 6 bases and the J gene lost 4 bases, with 21 bases spanning the gap. The germline gives CDR1 KGHSH, CDR2 LQKENI. The full variable domain, completed using reference TRBV18 and TRBJ1-2, is NAGVMQNPRHLVRRRGQEARLRCSPMKGHSHVYWYRQLPEEGLKFMVYLQKENIIDESGMPKERFSAEFPKEGPSILRIQQVVRGDSAAYFCASSPIAGSSGYGYTFGSGTRLTVV.

The chain is built from TRBV5-1 and TRBJ2-1; D unclear. The CDR3 extends over 12 amino acids. Germline assignment: CDR1 SGHRS and CDR2 YFSETQ. The germline V and J ends were trimmed by 5 bases and 6 bases, with 9 bases remaining between them. CDR3 in amino acids: CASSEQLNEQFF. The CDR3 region has the DNA TGCGCCAGCAGTGAACAGCTCAATGAGCAGTTCTTC.

The J gene is TRBJ1-4, the V gene TRBV4-3; 7 bases fit TRBD1. V trimming: 4 bases; J trimming: 8 bases; junction bases outside the gene matches: 7. CDR3 size: 14 residues. Germline V gives CDR1 LGHNA, CDR2 YSLEER. The CDR3 nucleotides are TGCGCCAGCAGCCTTGACAGGGCCGGCGAAAAACTGTTTTTT. Translated: CASSLDRAGEKLFF.

The chain carries TRBV18 and TRBJ2-1, with a possible D match to TRBD1 (5 bases). Deletions cut 5 bases from V and 1 base from J, with 6 bases between. In germline, CDR1 is KGHSH, CDR2 LQKENI. CDR3 size: 13 residues. The chain's CDR3 is CASSRQSYNEQFF. The CDR3 DNA reads as TGTGCCAGCTCAAGACAGTCCTACAATGAGCAGTTCTTC.

The chain has TRBV29-1 and TRBJ1-1; possible D gene TRBD1, 5 bases. The CDR3 sequence is 11 residues long. CDR1 SQVTM and CDR2 ANQGSEA come from the germline V gene. V dropped 4 bases and J dropped 7 bases, with 10 bases sitting between them. CDR3 region: CSVVRTIEAFF. CDR3 coding DNA: TGCAGCGTTGTCAGGACAATTGAAGCTTTCTTT.

V gene TRBV19 combines with J gene TRBJ2-3, with 10 bases matching TRBD2. The length of the CDR3 is 17 residues. The germline V gene has CDR1 LNHDA and CDR2 SQIVND (reference sequence). V shed 5 bases and J 3 bases; nucleotides not matched to a gene: 11. The CDR3: CASSLVAGGRGTDTQYF. The DNA for the CDR3 is TGTGCCAGTAGTCTTGTAGCGGGAGGCCGGGGGACAGATACGCAGTATTTT.